A selection of T cell receptor beta chains follows, all from one sample in a study of cytomegalovirus exposure and HLA in healthy donors. Data came from immunoSEQ multiplex PCR; TCRdb stores just in-frame clones and leaves some out. The sample contains 300,000 or so clones, 84% of which appear only once. The material sequenced was PBMCs. These TCRs come from a middle-aged woman in good health and CMV-seropositive. Both conserved end residues are part of each CDR3. A D gene is named only where the DNA matches it firmly. For some rows the clone size is stated as once, few or many, or as a class when expanded; others skip it.

j_call | d_call | clone_size | v_call | cdr3_aa | cdr3_nt
TRBJ1-1 | - | - | TRBV6-1 | CASSPWQANTEAFF | TGTGCCAGCAGCCCTTGGCAGGCGAACACTGAAGCTTTCTTT
TRBJ2-1 | - | - | TRBV19 | CASSIDPRPGRYNEQFF | TGTGCCAGTAGTATAGACCCCCGCCCAGGGCGGTACAATGAGCAGTTCTTC
TRBJ2-1 | TRBD2 | - | TRBV6-1 | CASSEIGTTRYNEQFF | TGTGCCAGCAGTGAAATTGGGACTACAAGATACAATGAGCAGTTCTTC
TRBJ1-5 | - | once | TRBV7-9 | CASSPGDGGNQPQHF | TGTGCCAGCAGCCCCGGAGACGGGGGGAATCAGCCCCAGCATTTT
TRBJ2-7 | TRBD2 | - | TRBV11-2 | CASGLAGGHEQYF | TGTGCCAGCGGCCTAGCGGGAGGCCACGAGCAGTACTTC
TRBJ2-2 | - | - | TRBV7-6 | CASSPQQIPPGELFF | TGTGCCAGCAGCCCCCAACAAATCCCGCCCGGGGAGCTGTTTTTT
TRBJ1-4 | TRBD1 | - | TRBV6-6 | CASTNHPGTGYEKLFF | TGTGCCAGCACTAACCACCCCGGGACAGGGTATGAAAAACTGTTTTTT
TRBJ2-1 | TRBD2 | - | TRBV30 | CAWTPGTSAYNEQFF | TGTGCCTGGACGCCCGGGACTAGCGCCTACAATGAGCAGTTCTTC
TRBJ1-2 | TRBD1 | - | TRBV19 | CASSTGTGQYYGYTF | TGTGCCAGTAGTACCGGGACAGGGCAGTACTATGGCTACACCTTC
TRBJ2-1 | - | - | TRBV5-1 | CASSSRLVQEQFF | TGCGCCAGCAGCTCCCGACTAGTCCAAGAGCAGTTCTTC
TRBJ2-2 | - | - | TRBV30 | CAWKGVTRNTEELFF | TGTGCCTGGAAGGGGGTGACCCGGAACACCGAGGAGCTGTTTTTT
TRBJ2-5 | TRBD2 | - | TRBV6-1 | CASSVMGRETQYF | TGTGCCAGCAGTGTAATGGGGCGGGAGACTCAGTACTTC
TRBJ1-3 | TRBD1 | - | TRBV5-1 | CASSDGQESPTRRNTIYF | TGCGCCAGCAGCGACGGACAGGAATCCCCTACCAGGCGAAACACCATATATTTT
TRBJ1-3 | TRBD1 | - | TRBV28 | CASRPGTGWGNTIYF | TGTGCCAGCAGACCCGGGACAGGGTGGGGAAACACCATATATTTT
TRBJ1-6 | - | - | TRBV28 | CASSSRGAYSYNSPLHF | TGTGCCAGCAGTTCCAGGGGAGCTTACTCCTATAATTCACCCCTCCACTTT
TRBJ1-4 | - | - | TRBV9 | CASSVATGQTNEKLFF | TGTGCCAGCAGCGTAGCCACAGGGCAAACTAATGAAAAACTGTTTTTT
TRBJ1-1 | - | - | TRBV11-3 | CASSPYRRAGTEAFF | TGTGCCAGCAGCCCATATCGAAGGGCGGGCACTGAAGCTTTCTTT
TRBJ2-2 | TRBD1 | - | TRBV27 | CASRDRVGTGELFF | TGTGCCAGCCGGGACAGGGTCGGGACCGGGGAGCTGTTTTTT
TRBJ1-5 | - | - | TRBV6-1 | CASSVGAVYSNQPQHF | TGTGCCAGCAGTGTGGGGGCCGTATATAGCAATCAGCCCCAGCATTTT
TRBJ1-2 | - | - | TRBV7-2 | CASSEQGYGYTF | TGTGCCAGCAGCGAACAGGGCTATGGCTACACCTTC
TRBJ2-7 | TRBD2 | - | TRBV10-3 | CAISQTSGSSYEQYF | TGTGCCATCTCACAAACTAGCGGAAGCTCCTACGAGCAGTACTTC
TRBJ1-1 | TRBD1 | - | TRBV7-2 | CASRRTGGMNTEAFF | TGTGCCAGCCGAAGGACAGGGGGAATGAACACTGAAGCTTTCTTT
TRBJ1-1 | - | - | TRBV5-1 | CASSPLNLQAAEAFF | TGCGCCAGCAGCCCCCTAAACCTACAGGCTGCTGAAGCTTTCTTT
TRBJ2-2 | TRBD1 | once | TRBV4-3 | CASSQGQGRDTGELFF | TGCGCCAGCAGCCAGGGACAGGGGAGGGACACCGGGGAGCTGTTTTTT
TRBJ1-5 | - | - | TRBV28 | CASSWGSSNQPQHF | TGTGCCAGCTCCTGGGGCAGTAGCAATCAGCCCCAGCATTTT
TRBJ2-1 | - | - | TRBV28 | CASSSTRNYNEQFF | TGTGCCAGCAGTTCCACACGTAACTACAATGAGCAGTTCTTC
TRBJ1-2 | TRBD1 | - | TRBV6-5 | CASRATGGHYGYTF | TGTGCCAGCAGAGCGACAGGGGGCCACTATGGCTACACCTTC
TRBJ1-5 | TRBD1 | - | TRBV5-1 | CASSLEGQGSGQPQHF | TGCGCCAGCAGCTTGGAGGGACAGGGGTCGGGTCAGCCCCAGCATTTT
TRBJ1-1 | TRBD1 | few | TRBV28 | CASSLSRDRITFF | TGTGCCAGCAGTTTATCGCGGGACAGGATCACTTTCTTT
TRBJ1-3 | - | - | TRBV30 | CAWSVPMRPGNTIYF | TGTGCCTGGAGTGTCCCCATGCGTCCTGGAAACACCATATATTTT
TRBJ1-5 | - | - | TRBV29-1 | CSVETDSNQPQHF | TGCAGCGTGGAGACAGATAGCAATCAGCCCCAGCATTTT
TRBJ2-1 | TRBD1 | - | TRBV6-5 | CASGTGTGYNEQFF | TGTGCCAGCGGTACCGGGACAGGGTACAATGAGCAGTTCTTC
TRBJ2-7 | - | - | TRBV6-1 | CASSDLRRTEQYF | TGTGCCAGCAGTGATCTCCGAAGGACAGAGCAGTACTTC
TRBJ1-2 | - | - | TRBV9 | CASSVEYRGSTNYGYTF | TGTGCCAGCAGCGTAGAGTATAGAGGGTCTACAAACTATGGCTACACCTTC
TRBJ2-7 | - | - | TRBV18 | CASSGTGSYEQYF | TGTGCCAGCTCGGGGACTGGTTCCTACGAGCAGTACTTC
TRBJ2-1 | - | few | TRBV18 | CASSPPRGSAERKQFF | TGTGCCAGCTCACCACCCCGGGGGTCGGCCGAACGAAAGCAGTTCTTC
TRBJ1-6 | - | - | TRBV30 | CAWSAGFYNSPLHF | TGTGCCTGGAGTGCGGGGTTCTATAATTCACCCCTCCACTTT
TRBJ1-5 | - | - | TRBV30 | CAWSKTAATNQPQHF | TGTGCCTGGAGTAAGACCGCGGCGACCAATCAGCCCCAGCATTTT
TRBJ2-7 | - | once | TRBV4-3 | CASSQVRGGEQYF | TGCGCCAGCAGCCAAGTTAGGGGGGGTGAGCAGTACTTC
TRBJ2-7 | - | - | TRBV6-1 | CASSFSYEQYF | TGTGCCAGCAGTTTCTCCTACGAGCAGTACTTC
TRBJ1-1 | TRBD1 | - | TRBV5-1 | CASSYRTGGDTEAFF | TGCGCCAGCAGCTACCGGACAGGGGGAGACACTGAAGCTTTCTTT
TRBJ2-7 | TRBD2 | - | TRBV18 | CASSLWASGSKGEEQYF | TGTGCCAGCTCACTTTGGGCTAGCGGGAGCAAAGGGGAAGAGCAGTACTTC